This TCR beta chain appears in the sequencing data of a study of blood T cell repertoires in COVID-19. In the study overall: PBMCs, B-cell-depleted T cells, or T cells were the source of the cDNA or gDNA that made up the material.

In the study's own analysis: Reference gene primer amplification gave nucleated cell count estimates. Sequenced by immunoSEQ multiplex PCR; TCRdb stores in-frame clones only, minus some. For V, J and clone size, that table is used; D and trimming come from the DNA. The sample includes about 170,000 clones, around 80% of them seen just once. Among Cohort 3 donors, those recovered had two negative PCRs, clearance, or symptom resolution. The CDR3 sequence is 13 residues long. CDR1 and CDR2 from the germline V gene are GTSNPN and SVGIG (reference sequence). V lost 4 bases and J 4 bases, leaving 13 bases between the germline ends.

The source material was PBMCs or T cells enriched from blood (not recorded which). V gene TRBV30 combines with J gene TRBJ1-2, with D possibly TRBD1 on 5 matching bases. This TCR derives from a man in his fifties who had recovered from COVID-19. The CDR3 is CAWNAGLGYGYTF. The CDR3 DNA follows: TGTGCCTGGAATGCGGGGCTGGGCTATGGCTACACCTTC.